This entry describes one TCR beta chain. The antigen is unknown. Data came from immunoSEQ multiplex PCR; TCRdb stores just in-frame clones and leaves some out. The data show 4,500 to 6,500 clones, approximately 89% seen once. CDR3 length equals 15 residues. CDR1 is SGHTS and CDR2 is YDEGEE in the germline V gene. V was pared by 4 bases and J by 3 bases, with 13 bases between. The data were obtained in a study of pediatric ulcerative colitis. Overall study results and limits: This repertoire reflects total lymphocytes rather than subpopulations like regulatory T cells. Two rectal clonotypes were found only in ulcerative colitis patients, all of them.

Controls: normal colonoscopy findings, no IBD within the following year. The chain couples TRBV5-8 to TRBJ1-4, with unresolved D. Sequenced sample: blood. This clonotype originated in a girl aged 5-17 years who was a control in a study of pediatric ulcerative colitis. CDR3 sequence reads: CASSPTRTANEKLFF. The CDR3 nucleotides are TGTGCCAGCAGCCCAACCCGGACGGCTAATGAAAAACTGTTTTTT.